This is a list of T cell receptor beta chains from one sample in a study of beta chain features in type 1 diabetes. The data were produced by immunoSEQ multiplex PCR, yet TCRdb's version contains in-frame clones alone and is incomplete. The profile covers hundreds of thousands of clones, with more than 12% appearing a single time and 0.035% to 0.045% taken by the ten largest. Sequencing was performed on naive CD4+ T cells from blood. These receptors originate from a man between 18 and 29 years old with type 1 diabetes. The CDR3 runs from the conserved cysteine through the conserved F or W. The D gene is left open where the match is weak. Size is omitted from some rows. Given values are once, few, many or a class for expanded clones.

TRBJ2-1,.,few,TRBV18,CASSPPSGARYNEQFF,TGTGCCAGCTCACCACCCTCTGGGGCGCGGTACAATGAGCAGTTCTTC
TRBJ1-1,.,few,TRBV11-3,CASSLTPRGEAFF,TGTGCCAGCAGCTTAACCCCTCGAGGCGAAGCTTTCTTT
TRBJ1-3,.,.,TRBV30,CALGDSGNTIYF,TGTGCCTTGGGGGACTCTGGAAACACCATATATTTT
TRBJ2-7,TRBD1,few,TRBV10-3,CAISGGQGDHEQYF,TGTGCCATCAGTGGCGGACAGGGGGACCACGAGCAGTACTTC
TRBJ2-4,.,.,TRBV5-5,CASSPPLKNIQYF,TGTGCCAGCAGCCCCCCCCTCAAAAACATTCAGTACTTC
TRBJ2-1,TRBD2,.,TRBV30,CAWKFRGRADLYNEQFF,TGTGCCTGGAAATTTCGGGGGAGGGCCGACCTCTACAATGAGCAGTTCTTC
TRBJ2-6,.,few,TRBV27,CASSLSGANVLTF,TGTGCCAGCAGCCTCTCTGGGGCCAACGTCCTGACTTTC
TRBJ2-3,.,.,TRBV10-3,CAIRPGGDTQYF,TGTGCCATCAGGCCCGGCGGAGATACGCAGTATTTT
TRBJ1-5,.,few,TRBV30,CAWSVQVSNQPQHF,TGTGCCTGGAGTGTACAAGTTAGCAATCAGCCCCAGCATTTT
TRBJ2-4,TRBD2,few,TRBV5-1,CASSDGLASNIQYF,TGCGCCAGCAGCGACGGACTAGCGTCAAACATTCAGTACTTC
TRBJ2-2,.,.,TRBV6-5,CASSPGGSVTGELFF,TGTGCCAGCAGCCCGGGGGGCTCGGTCACCGGGGAGCTGTTTTTT
TRBJ1-5,.,few,TRBV14,CASSRGNQPQHF,TGTGCCAGCAGTCGTGGGAATCAGCCCCAGCATTTT
TRBJ1-1,.,few,TRBV4-2,CASSQGDRQPEAFF,TGTGCCAGCAGCCAAGGAGATCGACAGCCTGAAGCTTTCTTT
TRBJ1-2,.,few,TRBV5-4,CASSFVPHTAPGYTF,TGTGCCAGCAGCTTCGTTCCTCACACGGCTCCTGGCTACACCTTC
TRBJ2-5,TRBD2,few,TRBV5-4,CASRLWTSGSSETQYF,TGTGCCAGCAGGTTGTGGACTAGCGGGAGTTCAGAGACCCAGTACTTC
TRBJ1-5,TRBD1,few,TRBV5-1,CASSPSGTGGNQPQHF,TGCGCCAGCAGCCCGTCGGGGACAGGGGGCAATCAGCCCCAGCATTTT
TRBJ1-5,TRBD1,few,TRBV2,CASSPGTGSSQPQHF,TGTGCCAGCAGTCCCGGGACAGGGTCGTCTCAGCCCCAGCATTTT
TRBJ1-2,TRBD1,few,TRBV30,CAWSPGGRGGYTF,TGTGCCTGGAGTCCAGGGGGCAGAGGGGGCTACACCTTC
TRBJ2-1,.,.,TRBV7-3,CASSRDILSYNEQFF,TGTGCCAGCAGCCGGGACATACTATCCTACAATGAGCAGTTCTTC
TRBJ2-1,.,few,TRBV5-1,CASTWKEAAVYNEQFF,TGCGCCAGCACTTGGAAGGAGGCCGCGGTCTACAATGAGCAGTTCTTC
TRBJ2-1,TRBD1,.,TRBV9,CASSSSPRDRGTTTEFF,TGTGCCAGCAGCTCAAGCCCCCGGGACAGGGGTACTACTACCGAGTTCTTC
TRBJ1-1,.,.,TRBV5-1,CASSPARRNTEAFF,TGCGCCAGCAGCCCGGCGCGGCGGAACACTGAAGCTTTCTTT
TRBJ2-5,TRBD1,few,TRBV27,CASSKLIRVRTGGTETQYF,TGTGCCAGCAGTAAACTAATCAGGGTCCGGACAGGGGGCACGGAGACCCAGTACTTC
TRBJ2-6,.,.,TRBV6-1,CATSLGEVVLTF,TGTGCCACCTCTTTAGGGGAGGTCGTCCTGACTTTC
TRBJ2-5,TRBD1,few,TRBV27,CASRTGGETQYF,TGTGCCAGCCGCACAGGGGGAGAGACCCAGTACTTC
TRBJ2-7,.,.,TRBV25-1,CASSEQFSYEQYF,TGTGCCAGCAGTGAACAGTTCTCCTACGAGCAGTACTTC
TRBJ1-3,.,.,TRBV2,CASSGGDGNTIYF,TGTGCCAGCAGTGGAGGGGATGGAAACACCATATATTTT
TRBJ2-5,.,.,TRBV2,CASRRGSSGPQETQYF,TGTGCCAGCAGGAGGGGGTCTAGCGGCCCTCAAGAGACCCAGTACTTC